This T cell receptor beta chain was identified in a study of identical twins. The ends lost 1 base at V and 0 bases at J; junction bases unmatched: 8. Germline lookup yields CDR1 LNHNV and CDR2 YYDKDF (reference sequence). This CDR3 has 18 residues. TCRdb re-analysed the 5' RACE reads in MiXCR, keeping a single row per CDR3 protein. The sample shows roughly 570,000 distinct CDR3 sequences, just under 10% of them seen only once. This clonotype appeared many times. In addition, the sample was reused for a study of yellow fever vaccine responses in identical twins.

The sequence derives from a woman between 18 and 30 years old in good health. Sequences were obtained from PBMCs. V gene TRBV15 combines with J gene TRBJ1-4; 7 bases are a match to TRBD1. The CDR3 reads CATSRGGTGTATNEKLFF. The CDR3, as DNA: TGTGCCACCAGCAGAGGGGGGACCGGGACAGCAACTAATGAAAAACTGTTTTTT. The variable domain in full, with the rest retrieved from reference TRBV15 and TRBJ1-4, is DAMVIQNPRYQVTQFGKPVTLSCSQTLNHNVMYWYQQKSSQAPKLLFHYYDKDFNNEADTPDNFQSRRPNTSFCFLDIRSPGLGDTAMYLCATSRGGTGTATNEKLFFGSGTQLSVL.